The clone carrying this T cell receptor beta chain has just a few counts. This sample is drawn from a study of T cells after yellow fever vaccination. The germline gives CDR1 SGHRS, CDR2 YFSETQ. Trimming left V 4 bases short and J 4 bases short, with 14 bases between. The CDR3 runs to 14 residues. TCRdb called the 5' RACE reads again in MiXCR, with one record for every CDR3 protein. The sample records 500,000 to 650,000 distinct CDR3 sequences, about 17% being singletons. This material consisted of PBMCs, taken less than 6 days after the first yellow fever vaccination. The TCR sequence derives from a man aged 18 to 30 who received the YFV17D yellow fever vaccine. This sequence joins TRBV5-1 and TRBJ1-2; tentatively, D is TRBD1 (5 bases). The CDR3 nucleotides read TGCGCCAGCAGCCCAGCTGACAGCACCTATGGCTACACCTTC. Translating it yields CASSPADSTYGYTF.